What follows are 14 T cell receptor beta chains derived from one specimen sequenced in a study of T cells in Graves' hyperthyroidism and ophthalmopathy. The TCR beta CDR3 regions underwent amplification using RNA transcripts as the source. First-round RT-PCR of the TCR CDR3 relied on the HTBI primer set. TCRdb re-derived calls from the multiplex PCR reads in MiXCR, one entry per CDR3 protein. The table records 250,000 to 350,000 distinct CDR3 sequences, about 20% of them present only once. The source material was blood. All receptors come from a man aged 25 to 45 with Graves' ophthalmopathy.

Comments on this clonotype: A read error may account for a junction end that differs from germline. The chain carries TRBV5-1 and TRBJ2-7, with D perhaps TRBD2 (5 bases). CDR1 SGHRS and CDR2 YFSETQ come from the germline V gene. The CDR3 covers 15 residues. CDR3 bases: TGCGCCAGCAGCTTATCACCGGGAAGCTCCTACGTGCAGTACTTC. Its translation is CASSLSPGSSYVQYF.

The rearrangement uses TRBV7-9 and TRBJ1-1; no clear D gene. V gave up 2 bases and J gave up 1 base, with 11 bases separating them. CDR1 SEHNR and CDR2 FQNEAQ come from the germline V gene (reference sequence). CDR3 size: 15 residues. CDR3 loop: CASSLNFRRNTEAFF. CDR3 bases: TGTGCCAGCAGCTTAAATTTCAGGAGGAACACTGAAGCTTTCTTT.

This sequence joins TRBV12-3 or TRBV12-4 and TRBJ1-6, with 7 bases lining up with TRBD1. CDR3 length: 14 amino acids. The V gene end was trimmed by 2 bases and the J gene end by 6 bases; junction bases not matched to a gene: 1. CDR3 amino acids: CASSLHRGNSPLHF. The DNA of the CDR3 is TGTGCCAGCAGTTTACACAGGGGTAATTCACCCCTCCACTTT.

Note on this clonotype: This may be a read error: a much more frequent sequence differs by one nucleotide. This rearrangement joins TRBV9 to TRBJ2-1; TRBD1 agrees at 9 bases. The CDR3 runs 14 residues. The ends lost 4 bases at V and 7 bases at J; junction bases unmatched: 6. Per germline, CDR1 SGDLS and CDR2 YYNGEE. The CDR3: CASSPGQGRNEQFF. CDR3 DNA sequence: TGTGCCAGCAGCCCAGGACAGGGGAGGAATGAGCAGTTCTTC.

The chain is built from TRBV5-1 and TRBJ1-2; D is unresolved. V was clipped by 1 base and J by 8 bases, with 9 bases between them. The CDR3 spans 12 residues. Germline assignment: CDR1 SGHRS and CDR2 YFSETQ. The CDR3 DNA is TGCGCCAGCAGCTTGAGTTCGGAGGGCTACACCTTC. Residues: CASSLSSEGYTF.

A remark on this clonotype: Sequence at one end of the junction differs from germline and may be a read error. The V call is TRBV30, the J call TRBJ2-2, with 10 bases aligning to TRBD1. Germline V lookup: CDR1 GTSNPN, CDR2 SVGIG (reference sequence). The CDR3 has 12 residues. The chain's CDR3 is CAGGQGSGELVF. Here the CDR3 DNA reads TGTGCCGGGGGACAGGGGTCCGGGGAGCTGGTTTTT.

The sample holds a few counts of this clonotype. The chain is built from TRBV20-1 and TRBJ1-2; D ambiguous. Germline V gene data show CDR1 as DFQATT and CDR2 as SNEGSKA (reference sequence). The V end lost 5 bases, the J end lost 2 bases, and 12 bases lay between the germline ends. The CDR3 length is 13 residues. The CDR3 DNA reads TGCAGTGCTGAAGTGAGGGAGAACTATGGCTACACCTTC. It specifies CSAEVRENYGYTF.

The chain uses TRBV7-9 and TRBJ2-3; no clear D gene. Trimming took 5 bases from V and 4 from J, leaving 16 bases between them. Looked up from germline, CDR1 is SEHNR and CDR2 is FQNEAQ (reference sequence). CDR3 length: 15 residues. The CDR3 is CASSQFGPRADTQYF. For the CDR3, the DNA is TGTGCCAGCAGCCAGTTCGGTCCTAGGGCAGATACGCAGTATTTT.

This clonotype was seen a few times. The rearrangement joins TRBV20-1 to TRBJ2-4; TRBD2 matches at 7 bases. With V trimmed by 1 base and J by 2 bases, 8 bases remained unmatched. CDR3 length equals 16 residues. Germline-derived CDR1 and CDR2 are DFQATT and SNEGSKA (reference sequence). The CDR3: CSARAGGHPTKNIQYF. In nucleotides, the CDR3 is TGCAGTGCTAGAGCGGGAGGACATCCCACCAAAAACATTCAGTACTTC.

This chain connects TRBV27 to TRBJ1-6; tentative D call: TRBD1 (6 bases). Trimming cost V 5 bases and J 6 bases, with 14 bases left between them. The CDR3 is 15 residues long. Germline-derived CDR1 and CDR2 are MNHEY and SMNVEV (reference sequence). CDR3 protein: CASSPGLGANSPLHF. CDR3 coding DNA: TGTGCCAGCAGTCCCGGGCTGGGGGCTAATTCACCCCTCCACTTT.

As to this clonotype: An end of the junction does not agree with germline; a read error may underlie this. V is TRBV7-9 and J is TRBJ2-1, with 7 nucleotides matching TRBD2. Germline CDR1 reads SEHNR; CDR2 reads FQNEAQ (reference sequence). This CDR3 spans 16 amino acids. The CDR3 DNA reads TGTGCCAGCAGCCTTCTAGCGGCTGGGGCCTACAATGGGCAGTTCTTC. Encoded protein: CASSLLAAGAYNGQFF.

For the CDR3, the DNA is TGTGCCAGCAGTTTCCGCGTCTATGTAGACTATGGCTACACCTTC. This encodes CASSFRVYVDYGYTF. The chain links TRBV28 to TRBJ1-2; D is unresolved. The V end lost 3 bases, the J end lost 3 bases, and 14 bases lay between the germline ends. The CDR3 runs 15 residues. The V gene's germline CDR1 is MDHEN and CDR2 SYDVKM.

V gene TRBV10-3 combines with J gene TRBJ1-4, with D perhaps TRBD1 (5 bases). Germline CDR1 ENHRY, CDR2 SYGVKD. Between the trimmed V and J ends, which lost 0 bases and 8 bases, there was a span of 19 bases. The CDR3 runs to 17 residues. The CDR3 sequence is CAISESPNGASREKLFF. The CDR3 nucleotides read TGTGCCATCAGTGAGTCCCCAAACGGGGCATCGAGGGAAAAACTGTTTTTT.

The chain links TRBV19 to TRBJ2-7, with TRBD1 identical over 8 bases. CDR3 length: 14 residues. V lost 0 bases and J lost 5; bases outside the gene matches: 3. Germline-derived CDR1 and CDR2 are LNHDA and SQIVND (reference sequence). Here the CDR3 DNA reads TGTGCCAGTAGTATAGATTCACAGGGGGACGAGCAGTACTTC. Amino acids: CASSIDSQGDEQYF.